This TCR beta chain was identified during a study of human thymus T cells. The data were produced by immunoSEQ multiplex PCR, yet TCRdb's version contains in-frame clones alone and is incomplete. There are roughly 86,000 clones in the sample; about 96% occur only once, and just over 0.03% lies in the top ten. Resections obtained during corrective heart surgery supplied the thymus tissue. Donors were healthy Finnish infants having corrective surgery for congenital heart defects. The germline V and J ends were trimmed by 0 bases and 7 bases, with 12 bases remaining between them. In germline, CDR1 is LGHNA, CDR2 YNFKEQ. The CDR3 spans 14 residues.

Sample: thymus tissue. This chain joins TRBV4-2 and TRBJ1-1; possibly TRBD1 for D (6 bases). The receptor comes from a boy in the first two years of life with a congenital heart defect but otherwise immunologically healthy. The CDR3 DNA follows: TGTGCCAGCAGCCAAGATCGGGTGGACAGTGAAGCTTTCTTT. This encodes CASSQDRVDSEAFF.